A selection of T cell receptor beta chains follows, all from one sample in a study of T cell responses to AZD1222 COVID-19 vaccine. Profiling relied on immunoSEQ multiplex PCR, and the TCRdb table lists in-frame clones only, not all of them. Among under 200,000 clones listed, 80% to 95% were seen once. The sequencing here drew on peripheral blood, taken on day 0 of AZD1222 vaccination. The receptors were gathered from an adult in good health. CDR3s include the opening cysteine and the closing phenylalanine or tryptophan. D genes are given only for firm matches.

J gene | D gene | V gene | CDR3 protein
TRBJ1-1 | . | TRBV30 | CAWTLNTEAFF
TRBJ1-5 | . | TRBV6-5 | CASSVKGGFQPQHF
TRBJ2-2 | . | TRBV5-1 | CASKDLNTGELFF
TRBJ2-3 | . | TRBV6-6 | CASSLRPDSGSISTDTQYF
TRBJ2-1 | TRBD2 | TRBV6-5 | CASSYARAGGPGEQFF
TRBJ2-2 | TRBD2 | TRBV24-1 | CATSDTSGRANTGELFF
TRBJ1-1 | . | TRBV6-5 | CASTSGFTEAFF
TRBJ1-5 | TRBD1 | TRBV19 | CASRGQDYSNQPQHF
TRBJ1-5 | . | TRBV15 | CATGRGNQPQHF
TRBJ2-3 | . | TRBV7-3 | CASSLGPDDTQYF
TRBJ1-3 | . | TRBV7-9 | CASSYSSLFSGNTIYF
TRBJ1-4 | TRBD1 | TRBV10-3 | CAISDLLTGANEKLFF
TRBJ1-2 | . | TRBV4-1 | CASSQVYGGNYGYTF
TRBJ1-4 | . | TRBV5-1 | CASSLDGQSTTNEKLFF
TRBJ1-2 | TRBD1 | TRBV24-1 | CATSGRGQNYGYTF
TRBJ2-7 | . | TRBV6-2/TRBV6-3 | CASSYSSGEQYF
TRBJ2-7 | TRBD2 | TRBV5-1 | CASRSSGTGTYEQYF
TRBJ2-7 | TRBD2 | TRBV6-5 | CASRRAGGAEQYF
TRBJ2-5 | . | TRBV15 | CATSRDRKGPETQYF
TRBJ2-1 | . | TRBV10-3 | CAISEKLGLNEQFF
TRBJ2-5 | TRBD2 | TRBV5-1 | CASQRTPLLAGQETQYF
TRBJ2-1 | . | TRBV20-1 | CSARDALAQFF
TRBJ1-2 | TRBD1 | TRBV6-4 | CASSDSRTDRGSYTF
TRBJ1-2 | . | TRBV11-2 | CASSRSGGAWGYTF
TRBJ2-1 | TRBD2 | TRBV7-6 | CASSPLAGGSYNEQFF
TRBJ1-5 | . | TRBV5-4 | CASSPRGRYSNQPQHF
TRBJ2-6 | . | TRBV27 | CAIRGSGANVLTF
TRBJ2-3 | . | TRBV20-1 | CSARWTDTQYF
TRBJ2-7 | . | TRBV28 | CASTRPSSYEQYF
TRBJ2-5 | . | TRBV10-3 | CAISESTGQETQYF
TRBJ2-7 | . | TRBV5-1 | CASSGTAPYEQYF
TRBJ1-5 | . | TRBV27 | CASSLGGYTSNQPQHF
TRBJ1-3 | . | TRBV12-5 | CASGPRGGNSGNTIYF
TRBJ1-5 | TRBD1 | TRBV7-2 | CASSSTGGGQPQHF
TRBJ2-7 | . | TRBV30 | CAWDAGIAYEQYF
TRBJ1-5 | . | TRBV19 | CASSQGIDQPQHF
TRBJ2-7 | TRBD2 | TRBV6-2/TRBV6-3 | CASSARLAGGVYEQYF
TRBJ1-1 | . | TRBV19 | CASSIRGGLNTEAFF
TRBJ1-2 | . | TRBV11-3 | CASSFRTDYGYTF
TRBJ1-1 | TRBD1 | TRBV9 | CASSVEGQGNTEAFF
TRBJ2-7 | . | TRBV30 | CAWSAGDSYEQYF
TRBJ1-4 | . | TRBV19 | CASRTAAATNEKLFF
TRBJ1-2 | . | TRBV5-1 | CASSPAGRADYGYTF
TRBJ2-7 | . | TRBV21-1 | CASSKGSLSGLSYEQYF
TRBJ2-7 | TRBD2 | TRBV7-2 | CATTLTSGMGEQYF
TRBJ2-7 | TRBD2 | TRBV27 | CASSPRTSNEQYF
TRBJ2-2 | . | TRBV30 | CAWSRGIGELFF
TRBJ2-3 | . | TRBV10-2 | CASTGRLAEEATDTQYF
TRBJ1-2 | . | TRBV7-9 | CASSQPRGVNYGYTF
TRBJ2-1 | . | TRBV30 | CAWSRQYNEQFF
TRBJ1-1 | . | TRBV29-1 | CSVGTVMNTEAFF
TRBJ1-1 | TRBD1 | TRBV3-1/TRBV3-2 | CASSHGTANTEAFF
TRBJ1-1 | . | TRBV11-3 | CASSFVGRENTEAFF
TRBJ1-5 | . | TRBV2 | CASSAGRNQPQHF
TRBJ2-7 | . | TRBV19 | CASSIAGTRLTYEQYF
TRBJ2-6 | . | TRBV30 | CASWRGPHASGANVLTF
TRBJ2-2 | . | TRBV7-9 | CASSFRDDDTGELFF
TRBJ1-1 | . | TRBV14 | CASSQTSRGTEAFF
TRBJ1-5 | TRBD1 | TRBV5-1 | CASSLEGARGQPQHF